The sequence of this T cell receptor (beta chain) was determined in a study of identical twins. TCRdb re-called the 5' RACE reads through MiXCR, storing one row per CDR3 protein. The data contain 450,000 or so distinct CDR3 sequences, about 18% of them singletons. Notes on this clonotype: Antigen: not known.

CDR3 size: 17 residues. The V segment lost 1 base and the J segment 4 bases; nucleotides outside the gene matches: 9. Germline V gene data show CDR1 as LGHNA and CDR2 as YNFKEQ. Study observations and caveats: Cross-sectional statistics, not tracking of the same donors, supported the conclusions.

The source of this sequence is a man aged 50-59 years in good health. The sequenced sample consisted of naive T cells sorted from blood. V gene TRBV4-2 combines with J gene TRBJ2-7, with 11 bases identical to TRBD1. DNA for the CDR3: TGTGCCAGCAGCCAAGGACCCCTAGGACAGGGGGCTTACGAGCAGTACTTC. Residues: CASSQGPLGQGAYEQYF.